This T cell receptor (beta chain) was sequenced during a study of OX40 agonist ivuxolimab in advanced cancers. Assay: immunoSEQ multiplex PCR; the TCRdb copy retains only in-frame clones and omits some. The data show 50,000 or so clones, more than 75% seen once. CDR1 and CDR2 from the germline V gene are ENHRY and SYGVKD. This CDR3 contains 14 residues. The ends were cut back, 0 bases at V and 6 bases at J, with 11 bases in the middle. This specimen was CD4+ or CD8+ T cells sorted from blood, taken in a trial of the OX40 agonist ivuxolimab. This rearrangement joins TRBV10-3 to TRBJ1-2; the D gene is possibly TRBD1 (5 bases). This TCR was recovered from an adult with an advanced solid tumor such as melanoma, head and neck, liver or kidney cancer. CDR3 residues: CAISESFAGNGYTF. CDR3 in DNA: TGTGCCATCAGTGAGTCGTTCGCAGGGAATGGCTACACCTTC.